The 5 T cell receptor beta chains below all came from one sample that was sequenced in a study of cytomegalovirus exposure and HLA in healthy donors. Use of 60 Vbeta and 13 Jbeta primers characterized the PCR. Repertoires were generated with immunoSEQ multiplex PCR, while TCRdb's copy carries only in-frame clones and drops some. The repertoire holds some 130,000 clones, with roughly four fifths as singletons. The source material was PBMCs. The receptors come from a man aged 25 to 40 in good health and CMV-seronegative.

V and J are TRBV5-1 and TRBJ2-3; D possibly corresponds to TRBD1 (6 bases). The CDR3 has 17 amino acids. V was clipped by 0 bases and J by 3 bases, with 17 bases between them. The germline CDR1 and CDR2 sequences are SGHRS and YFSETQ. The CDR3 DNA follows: TGCGCCAGCAGCTTGGATGTTAACAGGGTTTTAACAGATACGCAGTATTTT. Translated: CASSLDVNRVLTDTQYF.

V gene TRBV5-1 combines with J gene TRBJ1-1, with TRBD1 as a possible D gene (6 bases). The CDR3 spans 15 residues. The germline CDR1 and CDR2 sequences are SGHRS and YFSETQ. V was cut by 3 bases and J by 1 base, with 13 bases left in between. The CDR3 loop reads CASSSNTGRNTEAFF. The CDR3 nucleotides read TGCGCCAGCAGCTCCAACACAGGGAGGAACACTGAAGCTTTCTTT.

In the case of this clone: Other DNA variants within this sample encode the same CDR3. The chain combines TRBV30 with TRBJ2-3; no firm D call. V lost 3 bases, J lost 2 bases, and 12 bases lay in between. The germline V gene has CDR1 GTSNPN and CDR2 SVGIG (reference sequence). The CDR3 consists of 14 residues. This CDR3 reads CAWSRLEVTDTQYF. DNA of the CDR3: TGTGCCTGGAGCCGGTTAGAAGTCACAGATACGCAGTATTTT. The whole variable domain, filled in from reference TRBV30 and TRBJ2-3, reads SQTIHQWPATLVQPVGSPLSLECTVEGTSNPNLYWYRQAAGRGLQLLFYSVGIGQISSEVPQNLSASRPQDRQFILSSKKLLLSDSGFYLCAWSRLEVTDTQYFGPGTRLTVL.

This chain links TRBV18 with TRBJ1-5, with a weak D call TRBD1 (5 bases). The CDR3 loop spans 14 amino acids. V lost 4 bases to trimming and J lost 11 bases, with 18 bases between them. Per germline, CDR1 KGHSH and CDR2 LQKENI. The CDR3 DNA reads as TGTGCCAGCTCACTGACGGTGGGGCCCGATGCCCAGCATTTT. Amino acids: CASSLTVGPDAQHF.

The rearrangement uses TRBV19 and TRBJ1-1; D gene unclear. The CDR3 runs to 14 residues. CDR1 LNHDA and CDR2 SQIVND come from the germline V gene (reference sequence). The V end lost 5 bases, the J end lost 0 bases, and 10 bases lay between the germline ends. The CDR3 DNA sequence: TGTGCCAGTAGTGACTTTGTAATGAACACTGAAGCTTTCTTT. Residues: CASSDFVMNTEAFF.